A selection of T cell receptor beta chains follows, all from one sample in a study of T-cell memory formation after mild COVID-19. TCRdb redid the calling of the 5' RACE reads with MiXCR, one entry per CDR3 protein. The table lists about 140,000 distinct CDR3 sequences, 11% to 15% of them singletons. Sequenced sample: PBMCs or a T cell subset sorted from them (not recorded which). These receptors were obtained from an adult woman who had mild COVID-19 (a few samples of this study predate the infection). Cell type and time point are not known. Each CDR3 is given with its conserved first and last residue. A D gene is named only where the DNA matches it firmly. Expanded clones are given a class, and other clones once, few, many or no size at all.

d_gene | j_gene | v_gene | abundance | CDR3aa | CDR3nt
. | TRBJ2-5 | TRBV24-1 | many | CATSDERTNQETQYF | TGTGCCACCAGTGATGAACGGACTAACCAAGAGACCCAGTACTTC
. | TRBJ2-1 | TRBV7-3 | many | CASSLGLGNEQFF | TGTGCCAGCAGCTTGGGACTTGGGAATGAGCAGTTCTTC
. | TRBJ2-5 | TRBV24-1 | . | CATSDRRGSPETQYF | TGTGCCACCAGTGATAGAAGAGGCTCGCCAGAGACCCAGTACTTC
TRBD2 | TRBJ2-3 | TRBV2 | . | CASSEDAGGQDTQYF | TGTGCCAGCAGTGAAGATGCGGGGGGGCAAGATACGCAGTATTTT
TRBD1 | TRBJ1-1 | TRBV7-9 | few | CASTYRGNTEAFF | TGTGCCAGCACCTACAGGGGGAACACTGAAGCTTTCTTT
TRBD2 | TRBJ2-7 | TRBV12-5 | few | CASGLQAGGEQYF | TGTGCTAGTGGTTTGCAAGCGGGAGGCGAGCAGTACTTC
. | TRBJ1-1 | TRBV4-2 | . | CASSQDWGGNTEAFF | TGTGCCAGCAGCCAAGATTGGGGGGGGAACACTGAAGCTTTCTTT
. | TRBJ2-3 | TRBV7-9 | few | CASSPIGAGATDTQYF | TGTGCCAGCTCCCCGATAGGGGCCGGGGCCACAGATACGCAGTATTTT
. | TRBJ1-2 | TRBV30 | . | CAWSGYGGYTF | TGTGCCTGGAGCGGGTATGGGGGCTACACCTTC
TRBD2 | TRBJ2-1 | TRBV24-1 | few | CATSDTWVGSGGRYNEQFF | TGTGCCACCAGTGATACGTGGGTCGGTAGCGGGGGAAGATACAATGAGCAGTTCTTC
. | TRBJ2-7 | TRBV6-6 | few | CASTPGYEQYF | TGTGCCAGCACCCCTGGCTACGAGCAGTACTTC
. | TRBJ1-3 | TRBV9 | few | CASSVGVNSGNTIYF | TGTGCCAGCAGCGTAGGTGTCAACTCTGGAAACACCATATATTTT
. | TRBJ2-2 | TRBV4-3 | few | CASSRRTSPGGELFF | TGCGCCAGCAGCCGTAGGACTTCTCCCGGCGGGGAGCTGTTTTTT
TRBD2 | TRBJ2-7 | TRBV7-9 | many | CASSTERGDYEQYF | TGTGCCAGCAGCACCGAGCGGGGGGATTACGAGCAGTACTTC
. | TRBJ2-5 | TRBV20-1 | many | CSAIKIEVAPPTQYF | TGCAGTGCTATAAAGATCGAGGTAGCGCCCCCGACCCAGTACTTC
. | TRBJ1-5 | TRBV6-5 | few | CASSFSPPPGSENQPQHF | TGTGCCAGCAGTTTCTCCCCGCCCCCAGGGAGCGAAAATCAGCCCCAGCATTTT
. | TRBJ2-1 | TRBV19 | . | CASSYEQAGPELFF | TGTGCCAGTAGCTATGAGCAGGCGGGACCAGAGCTGTTCTTC
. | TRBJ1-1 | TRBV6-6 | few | CASSYSGVNTEAFF | TGTGCCAGCAGTTATTCAGGTGTGAACACTGAAGCTTTCTTT
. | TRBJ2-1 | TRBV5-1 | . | CASNLGSYNEQFF | TGCGCCAGCAATCTTGGCTCCTACAATGAGCAGTTCTTC
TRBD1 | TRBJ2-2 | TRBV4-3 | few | CASSQDRGTGHTGELFF | TGCGCCAGCAGCCAAGATCGGGGGACAGGGCACACCGGGGAGCTGTTTTTT
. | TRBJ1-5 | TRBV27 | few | CASSFSDSNQPQHF | TGTGCCAGCAGTTTTTCGGATAGCAATCAGCCCCAGCATTTT
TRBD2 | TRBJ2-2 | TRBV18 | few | CASSPPFSGGDTGELFF | TGTGCCAGCTCACCACCGTTCAGCGGGGGAGACACCGGGGAGCTGTTTTTT
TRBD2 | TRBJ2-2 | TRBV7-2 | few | CASSLLAGAHGGELFF | TGTGCCAGCAGCTTATTAGCGGGAGCCCACGGCGGGGAGCTGTTTTTT
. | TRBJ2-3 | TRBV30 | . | CAVRSQGAGDTQYF | TGTGCCGTTAGAAGCCAGGGAGCCGGAGATACGCAGTATTTT